The entry that follows covers one T cell receptor (beta chain) sequence. Its target is unknown. This entry is derived from a study of shared clonotypes between healthy human individuals. The V gene lost 5 bases and the J gene lost 2 bases, with 11 bases spanning the gap. CDR1 SNHLY and CDR2 FYNNEI come from the germline V gene. The CDR3 length is 14 residues. Study-level points and caveats: Among non-shared clonotypes, generation probabilities were lower than among those shared by all four donors. Donor scarcity curtailed the genetic and exposure-history diversity represented herein. Rarefaction demonstrated incomplete sorted-subset sequencing despite large depth.

Generated by immunoSEQ multiplex PCR, the TCRdb table keeps only in-frame clones and is missing some. The repertoire consists of some 1.1 million clones, with 77% occurring once and the leading ten covering 0.89%. The receptor's source is a man aged 18-30 years in good health. Some clones in this sample may be carry-over from other donors' samples. Sequencing input: memory CD4+ T cells from PBMCs. As to subset: CD45RA-negative fraction. This sequence joins TRBV2 and TRBJ2-3, with D uncertain. The CDR3 DNA reads TGTGCCAGCAGTATAGTCGGCACCACAGATACGCAGTATTTT. This sequence encodes CASSIVGTTDTQYF.